Listed here are 24 T cell receptor beta chains from one sample, sequenced in a study of shared clonotypes between healthy human individuals. The data were produced by immunoSEQ multiplex PCR, yet TCRdb's version contains in-frame clones alone and is incomplete. The sample yields under 600,000 clones, 95% to 96% seen once. The sequencing sample was made of naive CD4+ T cells sorted from blood. Described subset: CD45RA+ positively selected. The receptors were gathered from a woman in her twenties or thirties in good health.

The rearrangement joins TRBV27 to TRBJ1-1, with D tentatively TRBD1 (5 bases). The ends were cut back, 6 bases at V and 0 bases at J, with 14 bases in the middle. The length of the CDR3 is 15 residues. CDR1 is MNHEY and CDR2 is SMNVEV in the germline V gene (reference sequence). The CDR3 protein is CASSRTGTVNTEAFF. The CDR3 DNA reads TGTGCCAGCAGCCGAACCGGGACGGTGAACACTGAAGCTTTCTTT.

The chain couples TRBV7-2 to TRBJ1-3; D remains ambiguous. Trimming pared 5 bases from V and 4 bases from J, leaving 18 bases between. This CDR3 has 16 amino acids. CDR1 is SGHTA and CDR2 is FQGNSA in the germline V gene. DNA of the CDR3: TGTGCCAGCAGCACCCAAAACCCCCAACCGGGAAACACCATATATTTT. This gives the protein CASSTQNPQPGNTIYF.

V usage is TRBV5-1 and J usage is TRBJ2-1, with D possibly matching TRBD1 (5 bases). In germline, CDR1 is SGHRS, CDR2 YFSETQ. CDR3 size: 13 residues. Trimming pared 2 bases from V and 7 bases from J, leaving 10 bases between. The CDR3 sequence is CASSFGADNEQFF. The CDR3 DNA follows: TGCGCCAGCAGCTTTGGGGCGGATAATGAGCAGTTCTTC.

The table lists this clone with a count of one. The genes are TRBV7-2 and TRBJ2-7; 7 bases line up with TRBD2. In germline, CDR1 is SGHTA, CDR2 FQGNSA. V was pared by 3 bases and J by 6 bases, with 20 bases of the junction left unmatched. This CDR3 region has 18 residues. CDR3 coding DNA: TGTGCCAGCAGCTTTCCTCTCGTGGGAGGGCCCCCACCCGGCGAGCAGTACTTC. As protein: CASSFPLVGGPPPGEQYF.

The chain joins TRBV5-4 to TRBJ2-2; 8 bases are shared with TRBD2. CDR1 and CDR2 from the germline V gene are SGHNT and YYREEE (reference sequence). The CDR3 contains 16 residues. With V trimmed by 4 bases and J by 1 base, 6 bases remained unmatched. CDR3 sequence (DNA): TGTGCCAGCAGCCGGGAGCTAGCGGGGAACACCGGGGAGCTGTTTTTT. It is translated as CASSRELAGNTGELFF.

The chain recombines TRBV2 with TRBJ2-7, with 8 nucleotides matching TRBD1. Germline V lookup: CDR1 SNHLY, CDR2 FYNNEI. The CDR3 covers 12 residues. V lost 10 bases and J lost 4; bases outside the gene matches: 6. CDR3 nucleotides: TGTGCCACCGGACAGGGAGATTACGAGCAGTACTTC. Protein sequence: CATGQGDYEQYF. Supplemented by reference TRBV2 and TRBJ2-7, the full variable domain reads EPEVTQTPSHQVTQMGQEVILRCVPISNHLYFYWYRQILGQKVEFLVSFYNNEISEKSEIFDDQFSVERPDGSNFTLKIRSTKLEDSAMYFCATGQGDYEQYFGPGTRLTVT.

The CDR3, as DNA: TGTGCCAGCTCCCTCCGGGGTTCCTACGAGCAGTACTTC. Protein: CASSLRGSYEQYF. This chain uses TRBV6-5 with TRBJ2-7, with D possibly TRBD2 on 5 matching bases. The CDR3 totals 13 residues. Trimming stripped 8 bases from V and 1 base from J, with 12 bases between. CDR1 and CDR2 (germline): MNHEY, SVGAGI.

The chain couples TRBV19 to TRBJ2-1; 10 nucleotides align to TRBD1. Germline-derived CDR1 and CDR2 are LNHDA and SQIVND (reference sequence). The V and J ends lost 3 bases and 2 bases, in that order; junction bases with no gene match: 4. The CDR3 contains 16 residues. This chain's CDR3 is CASSITGTGAYNEQFF. Here the CDR3 DNA reads TGTGCCAGTAGTATTACCGGGACAGGGGCCTACAATGAGCAGTTCTTC.

This clone appeared a single time. The chain joins TRBV28 to TRBJ2-3; 11 bases align to TRBD2. The germline V gene has CDR1 MDHEN and CDR2 SYDVKM. The CDR3 totals 17 residues. Trimming at V came to 1 base and at J to 3 bases, leaving 6 bases not matched to a gene. The CDR3 bases are TGTGCCAGCAGTTTATTTCGCCTAGCGGGAGGTACAGATACGCAGTATTTT. This sequence encodes CASSLFRLAGGTDTQYF. Using reference TRBV28 and TRBJ2-3 for the parts outside the CDR3, the full variable domain is DVKVTQSSRYLVKRTGEKVFLECVQDMDHENMFWYRQDPGLGLRLIYFSYDVKMKEKGDIPEGYSVSREKKERFSLILESASTNQTSMYLCASSLFRLAGGTDTQYFGPGTRLTVL.

The V and J genes are TRBV7-2 and TRBJ2-5; TRBD1 might be the D (6 bases). CDR3 size: 16 residues. Trimming pared 5 bases from V and 1 base from J, leaving 17 bases between. Germline V gene sequence: CDR1 SGHTA, CDR2 FQGNSA. CDR3 sequence reads: CASSLWGQGFQETQYF. Here the CDR3 DNA reads TGTGCCAGCAGCCTATGGGGTCAGGGGTTCCAAGAGACCCAGTACTTC.

This CDR3 reads CASTSVRGEKLFF. The CDR3 nucleotides read TGTGCCAGCACCAGCGTAAGGGGGGAAAAACTGTTTTTT. This chain uses TRBV27 with TRBJ1-4, with a weak D call TRBD1 (6 bases). Trimming took off 7 bases at V and 8 bases at J, with 14 bases between the two ends. Germline V CDR1 and CDR2: MNHEY, SMNVEV (reference sequence). The CDR3 consists of 13 residues.

This chain links TRBV19 with TRBJ1-2, with 8 positions matching TRBD1. The germline V gene has CDR1 LNHDA and CDR2 SQIVND (reference sequence). J was trimmed by 2 bases and V by 7 bases; bases with no gene match: 9. The CDR3 has 15 amino acids. The CDR3 region has the DNA TGTGCCAGTAACATCGGGACAGGAGCCAACTATGGCTACACCTTC. The encoded protein is CASNIGTGANYGYTF.

This clone has just one count. The rearrangement joins TRBV7-9 to TRBJ1-1; D is unclear. The CDR3 contains 14 residues. The ends were cut back, 1 base at V and 4 bases at J, with 10 bases in the middle. Looked up from germline, CDR1 is SEHNR and CDR2 is FQNEAQ (reference sequence). CDR3 protein: CASSLGVLGTEAFF. The CDR3 nucleotides are TGTGCCAGCAGCTTAGGCGTCCTTGGCACTGAAGCTTTCTTT.

CDR3 sequence (DNA): TGTGCCAGCAGCTCCCGGCCAACCGGGGAGCTGTTTTTT. This encodes CASSSRPTGELFF. The chain uses TRBV7-2 and TRBJ2-2; D unresolved. From germline, CDR1 is SGHTA and CDR2 FQGNSA. CDR3 size: 13 residues. Trimming removed 4 bases at V and 5 bases at J, with 8 bases between.

The CDR3 sequence: CASSYTLAGGSGELFF. The CDR3, as DNA: TGTGCCAGCAGTTACACGCTAGCGGGAGGTTCTGGGGAGCTGTTTTTT. V and J are TRBV6-5 and TRBJ2-2, with 11 bases fitting TRBD2. This CDR3 comprises 16 residues. CDR1 MNHEY and CDR2 SVGAGI come from the germline V gene. Germline trimming cut 2 bases from V and 8 bases from J; bases unmatched to any gene: 7.

The chain uses TRBV25-1 and TRBJ2-7; no definite D call. The V gene lost 5 bases and the J gene lost 2 bases, with 10 bases spanning the gap. Germline CDR1 MGHDK, CDR2 SYGVNS. The CDR3 length is 13 residues. The CDR3 DNA follows: TGTGCCAGCAGTCGAGACTGGACCTACGAGCAGTACTTC. This encodes CASSRDWTYEQYF.

This chain connects TRBV19 to TRBJ2-3, with TRBD1 identical over 8 bases. V dropped 4 bases and J dropped 3; count of bases not matched to a gene: 18. This CDR3 is built from 19 residues. Germline V gene sequence: CDR1 LNHDA, CDR2 SQIVND (reference sequence). The CDR3 coding sequence is TGTGCCAGTAGTAGAGGACAGGGTAGGGGATCCTTGAGGACAGATACGCAGTATTTT. This encodes CASSRGQGRGSLRTDTQYF.

The rearrangement links TRBV28 to TRBJ1-5, with a possible D match to TRBD1 (6 bases). Germline V CDR1 and CDR2: MDHEN, SYDVKM. Trimming cost V 6 bases and J 5 bases, with 14 bases left between them. This CDR3 has 14 residues. The CDR3 coding sequence is TGTGCCAGCAGCGGCGGGACACCCTATCAGCCCCAGCATTTT. Residues: CASSGGTPYQPQHF. The full variable domain, its missing parts supplied by reference TRBV28 and TRBJ1-5, is DVKVTQSSRYLVKRTGEKVFLECVQDMDHENMFWYRQDPGLGLRLIYFSYDVKMKEKGDIPEGYSVSREKKERFSLILESASTNQTSMYLCASSGGTPYQPQHFGDGTRLSIL.

The chain employs TRBV28 and TRBJ2-3, with TRBD2 identical over 8 bases. The J segment lost 0 bases and the V segment lost 6 bases, leaving 5 bases of the junction unmatched. From germline, CDR1 is MDHEN and CDR2 SYDVKM. The CDR3 loop spans 15 amino acids. The CDR3 protein is CASRPGLVSTDTQYF. CDR3 nucleotide sequence: TGTGCCAGCAGGCCGGGACTAGTTAGCACAGATACGCAGTATTTT.

J is TRBJ1-3 and V is TRBV7-9; possible D gene TRBD1, 6 bases. The CDR3 has 17 residues. Trimming cost V 6 bases and J 0 bases, with 18 bases left between them. Looked up from germline, CDR1 is SEHNR and CDR2 is FQNEAQ (reference sequence). As DNA, the CDR3 is TGTGCCAGCAGTTTTCCCGGGACATTCCGCTCTGGAAACACCATATATTTT. It translates to CASSFPGTFRSGNTIYF.

The chain recombines TRBV19 with TRBJ2-7, with 13 positions matching TRBD2. Germline V gene lookup returns CDR1 LNHDA and CDR2 SQIVND (reference sequence). Trimming at V came to 7 bases and at J to 7 bases, leaving 22 bases not matched to a gene. The CDR3 is 19 amino acids. The CDR3 reads CASNQLGTSGRAREREQYF. For the CDR3, the DNA is TGTGCCAGTAACCAATTGGGAACTAGCGGGAGGGCCAGGGAGAGGGAGCAGTACTTC.

The chain employs TRBV5-1 and TRBJ2-5; D call uncertain. The length of the CDR3 is 13 residues. From germline, CDR1 is SGHRS and CDR2 YFSETQ. The V end lost 1 base, the J end lost 4 bases, and 8 bases lay between the germline ends. The DNA for the CDR3 is TGCGCCAGCAGCTTGAGGCTGGGAGAGACCCAGTACTTC. The encoded protein is CASSLRLGETQYF.

V and J are TRBV4-1 and TRBJ1-1; D unclear. This CDR3 has 15 residues. V lost 1 base, J lost 1 base, and 10 bases lay in between. The V gene's germline CDR1 is MGHRA and CDR2 YSYEKL. This chain's CDR3 is CASSQVGRTNTEAFF. Written as DNA, the CDR3 is TGCGCCAGCAGCCAAGTGGGCAGGACGAACACTGAAGCTTTCTTT.

In its sample, this clone was seen a few times. The rearrangement uses TRBV5-1 and TRBJ2-1, with 8 bases identical to TRBD2. Germline V gene data show CDR1 as SGHRS and CDR2 as YFSETQ. The CDR3 spans 16 residues. The J segment lost 0 bases and the V segment lost 0 bases, leaving 2 bases of the junction unmatched. CDR3 sequence reads: CASSLAAGGSYNEQFF. CDR3 DNA: TGCGCCAGCAGCTTGGCCGCGGGAGGCTCCTACAATGAGCAGTTCTTC.